Below, 11 T cell receptor beta chains from the same sample are listed, as sequenced in a study of T cell repertoires in cytomegalovirus infection. TCRdb reanalysed the reads using MiXCR and keeps one entry per CDR3 protein. The sample shows about 740,000 distinct CDR3 sequences, less than 40% of them seen only once. Sequenced material: PBMCs. These receptor sequences come from a human donor in good health (CMV status not recorded). Some clones in this sample may be carry-over from other donors' samples.

This clonotype was counted between two and nine times. Germline and junction disagree at one end, which may indicate a read error. This chain joins TRBV5-1 and TRBJ1-6; TRBD1 might be the D (5 bases). The CDR3 runs 13 residues. Germline-derived CDR1 and CDR2 are SGHRS and YFSETQ. The CDR3: CASSLGGASPLHF. The CDR3 coding sequence is TGTGCCAGCAGTCTCGGAGGGGCCTCACCCCTCCACTTT.

Remarks on this clonotype: Being one base from a much bigger clone, this may be a read error. The chain uses TRBV7-8 and TRBJ1-3; 7 bases line up with TRBD1. The trim removed 5 bases at V and 0 bases at J, leaving 4 bases unmatched. Germline V gene data show CDR1 as SGHVS and CDR2 as FQNEAQ. The CDR3 sequence is 15 residues long. The CDR3 region is CASSTGQNSGNTIYF. The CDR3 DNA reads as TGTGCCAGCAGCACGGGACAGAACTCTGGAAACACCATATATTTT. The entire variable domain, with the rest obtained from reference TRBV7-8 and TRBJ1-3, is as follows: GAGVSQSPRYKVAKRGQDVALRCDPISGHVSLFWYQQALGQGPEFLTYFQNEAQLDKSGLPSDRFFAERPEGSVSTLKIQRTQQEDSAVYLCASSTGQNSGNTIYFGEGSWLTVV.

The rearrangement joins TRBV19 to TRBJ2-1; TRBD2 agrees at 10 bases. The V gene's germline CDR1 is LNHDA and CDR2 SQIVND (reference sequence). CDR3 size: 16 residues. With V trimmed by 3 bases and J by 0 bases, 2 bases remained unmatched. Here the CDR3 DNA reads TGTGCCAGTAGTATGTTAGCGGGAGGCTCCTACAATGAGCAGTTCTTC. It codes for CASSMLAGGSYNEQFF.

The chain uses TRBV6-6 and TRBJ1-2; D not resolved. This CDR3 has 13 amino acids. Germline-derived CDR1 and CDR2 are MNHNY and SVGAGI (reference sequence). Trimming took off 5 bases at V and 3 bases at J, with 10 bases between the two ends. The CDR3 nucleotides are TGTGCCAGCAGTCCCGACCCGGACTATGGCTACACCTTC. It yields the protein CASSPDPDYGYTF.

The genes are TRBV28 and TRBJ1-5; D call uncertain. V lost 1 base to trimming and J lost 0 bases, with 7 bases between them. CDR1 is MDHEN, CDR2 SYDVKM, per germline. CDR3 length: 15 residues. The CDR3 sequence: CASSLFGSSNQPQHF. The DNA of the CDR3 is TGTGCCAGCAGTTTATTTGGGTCTAGCAATCAGCCCCAGCATTTT.

This chain connects TRBV12-3 or TRBV12-4 to TRBJ2-7, with 7 bases that match TRBD2. The CDR3 is 16 amino acids. The junction had 11 bases not matched to a gene; V was cut back by 3 bases and J by 3 bases. In nucleotides, the CDR3 is TGTGCCAGCAGTTTCGGGGGGACTATGGATTTCTACGAGCAGTACTTC. Its protein product is CASSFGGTMDFYEQYF.

The chain is built from TRBV24-1 and TRBJ2-5, with TRBD1 matching over 8 bases. Germline V CDR1 and CDR2: KGHDR, SFDVKD. V dropped 5 bases and J dropped 2; count of bases not matched to a gene: 6. This CDR3 has 15 amino acids. The CDR3 protein is CATSGGTGHQETQYF. Here the CDR3 DNA reads TGTGCCACCAGTGGTGGGACAGGCCATCAAGAGACCCAGTACTTC.

This clonotype turned up a few times. This chain links TRBV12-3 or TRBV12-4 with TRBJ2-1, with 16 bases fitting TRBD2. V gave up 2 bases and J gave up 0 bases; unmatched junction bases: 4. CDR3 length: 19 residues. The chain's CDR3 is CASSLSGTSGGGSYNEQFF. The CDR3 DNA follows: TGTGCCAGCAGTTTATCCGGGACTAGCGGGGGGGGCTCCTACAATGAGCAGTTCTTC.

The gene calls are TRBV12-3 or TRBV12-4 and TRBJ1-1; D gene uncertain. The CDR3 extends over 15 amino acids. V was clipped by 5 bases and J by 3 bases, with 16 bases between them. The CDR3 protein is CASSAVHPPDTEAFF. As DNA, the CDR3 is TGTGCCAGCAGTGCCGTACACCCGCCGGACACTGAAGCTTTCTTT.

This chain's CDR3 is CASSEGQGVRSTDTQYF. The CDR3 DNA reads as TGTGCCAGCAGTGAGGGCCAGGGAGTACGAAGCACAGATACGCAGTATTTT. The chain combines TRBV2 with TRBJ2-3, with D perhaps matching TRBD1 or TRBD2 (5 bases each). The V end was cut by 3 bases, the J end by 0 bases, with 16 bases between. Germline values: CDR1 SNHLY, CDR2 FYNNEI. CDR3 length: 17 residues.

CDR3 coding DNA: TGCGCCAGCAGCGGGGGACTAGCGGGCTACAACAATGAGCAGTTCTTC. Amino acids: CASSGGLAGYNNEQFF. J is TRBJ2-1 and V is TRBV5-1; 12 nucleotides agree with TRBD2. CDR1 and CDR2 from the germline V gene are SGHRS and YFSETQ. This CDR3 contains 16 residues. Unmatched junction bases numbered 7, after V lost 4 bases and J lost 5 bases.